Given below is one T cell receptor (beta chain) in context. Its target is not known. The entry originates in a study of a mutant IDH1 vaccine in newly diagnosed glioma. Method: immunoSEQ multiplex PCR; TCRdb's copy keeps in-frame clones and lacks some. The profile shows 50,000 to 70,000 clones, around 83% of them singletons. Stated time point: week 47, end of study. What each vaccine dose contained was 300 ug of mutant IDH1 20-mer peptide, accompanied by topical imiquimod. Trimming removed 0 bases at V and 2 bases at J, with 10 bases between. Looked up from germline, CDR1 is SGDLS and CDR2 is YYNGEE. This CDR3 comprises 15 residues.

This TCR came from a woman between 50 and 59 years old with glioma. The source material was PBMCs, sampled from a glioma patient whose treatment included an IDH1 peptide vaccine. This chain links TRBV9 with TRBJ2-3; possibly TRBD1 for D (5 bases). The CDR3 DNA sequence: TGTGCCAGCAGCGTAGGCCAGGGCTTCACAGATACGCAGTATTTT. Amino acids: CASSVGQGFTDTQYF.